Listed below are T cell receptor beta chains from one sample, sequenced in a study of cytomegalovirus exposure and HLA in healthy donors. Sequencing was performed with immunoSEQ multiplex PCR; in TCRdb, only in-frame clones are kept and a portion is missing. Among 200,000 to 300,000 clones listed, almost 85% were seen once. Input material: PBMCs. The receptors come from a woman between 40 and 55 years old in good health and CMV-seropositive. CDR3s leave out the opening cysteine and the closing phenylalanine or tryptophan. The order of the fields is J gene, V gene, CDR3 protein.

J gene: TRBJ2-5; V gene: TRBV30; CDR3 protein: AGTGFTKRETQY
J gene: TRBJ2-1; V gene: TRBV5-4; CDR3 protein: ASSRQSSYNEQF
J gene: TRBJ1-5; V gene: TRBV30; CDR3 protein: AWRTGLNQPQH
J gene: TRBJ2-7; V gene: TRBV27; CDR3 protein: ASSPSSGRYEQH
J gene: TRBJ1-1; V gene: TRBV5-4; CDR3 protein: ASSRDRESGTEAF
J gene: TRBJ2-7; V gene: TRBV4-1; CDR3 protein: ASSQDTSGAYEQY
J gene: TRBJ2-6; V gene: TRBV28; CDR3 protein: ASSLWAPGVGSGANVLT
J gene: TRBJ1-2; V gene: TRBV29-1; CDR3 protein: SAGQTNYGYT
J gene: TRBJ2-7; V gene: TRBV6-1; CDR3 protein: ASNPTVRYEQY
J gene: TRBJ2-5; V gene: TRBV9; CDR3 protein: ASSVGAGRETQY
J gene: TRBJ1-4; V gene: TRBV19; CDR3 protein: ASRNLKGQGHEKLF
J gene: TRBJ2-1; V gene: TRBV6-4; CDR3 protein: ASSDSMGTGMNEQF
J gene: TRBJ2-7; V gene: TRBV29-1; CDR3 protein: SVPSGSGRANEQY
J gene: TRBJ2-2; V gene: TRBV6-5; CDR3 protein: ASSEESEAGELF
J gene: TRBJ1-1; V gene: TRBV18; CDR3 protein: ASSPTGGTEAF
J gene: TRBJ2-1; V gene: TRBV5-1; CDR3 protein: ASSGEGRFYNEQF
J gene: TRBJ2-1; V gene: TRBV6-5; CDR3 protein: ASGQGYEQF
J gene: TRBJ2-5; V gene: TRBV5-1; CDR3 protein: ASSLKQGGQETQY
J gene: TRBJ2-2; V gene: TRBV7-2; CDR3 protein: ASSRGQGTNTGELF
J gene: TRBJ1-2; V gene: TRBV6-6; CDR3 protein: ASSSTRTGGYGYT
J gene: TRBJ1-1; V gene: TRBV30; CDR3 protein: AWSVLLNTEAF
J gene: TRBJ2-3; V gene: TRBV5-1; CDR3 protein: ASSIQGSTDTQY
J gene: TRBJ2-5; V gene: TRBV5-6; CDR3 protein: ASSRDRGETQY
J gene: TRBJ2-1; V gene: TRBV7-9; CDR3 protein: SSKRGTLGNEQF
J gene: TRBJ2-4; V gene: TRBV6-1; CDR3 protein: ASSLANIQY
J gene: TRBJ1-2; V gene: TRBV29-1; CDR3 protein: SVGTGGGDGYT
J gene: TRBJ2-1; V gene: TRBV7-9; CDR3 protein: ASSLADYNEQF
J gene: TRBJ2-1; V gene: TRBV6-5; CDR3 protein: ASMTGETYNEQF
J gene: TRBJ2-7; V gene: TRBV7-2; CDR3 protein: ASSLEGTVYEQY
J gene: TRBJ2-7; V gene: TRBV18; CDR3 protein: ASSQGTSGRASEQY
J gene: TRBJ1-5; V gene: TRBV6-5; CDR3 protein: ASGKQGSNQPQH
J gene: TRBJ2-1; V gene: TRBV4-3; CDR3 protein: ASSQDSGTRNANEQF
J gene: TRBJ2-3; V gene: TRBV7-3; CDR3 protein: ASSIGTSGAGESDTQY
J gene: TRBJ2-7; V gene: TRBV27; CDR3 protein: ASSLDRGYEQY
J gene: TRBJ2-1; V gene: TRBV7-9; CDR3 protein: ASSLVENMEDNEQF
J gene: TRBJ2-7; V gene: TRBV9; CDR3 protein: ASSSGTLGEQY
J gene: TRBJ2-7; V gene: TRBV9; CDR3 protein: ASSVAGQGSAEQY
J gene: TRBJ2-1; V gene: TRBV4-1; CDR3 protein: ASSQGSNEQF
J gene: TRBJ1-6; V gene: TRBV27; CDR3 protein: ASSFRGWGAPLH
J gene: TRBJ1-1; V gene: TRBV6-1; CDR3 protein: ASSAGQQNTEAF
J gene: TRBJ1-1; V gene: TRBV18; CDR3 protein: ASSLQMNTEAF